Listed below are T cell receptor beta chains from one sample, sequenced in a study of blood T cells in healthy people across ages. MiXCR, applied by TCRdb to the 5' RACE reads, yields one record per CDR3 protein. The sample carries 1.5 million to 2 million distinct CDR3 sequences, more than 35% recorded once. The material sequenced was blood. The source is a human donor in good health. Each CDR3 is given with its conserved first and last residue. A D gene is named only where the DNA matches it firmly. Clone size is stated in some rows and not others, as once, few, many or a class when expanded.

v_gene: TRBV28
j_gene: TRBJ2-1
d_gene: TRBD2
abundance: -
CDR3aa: CASSFPGTSIFNEQFF
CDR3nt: TGTGCCAGCAGTTTTCCCGGGACTAGCATCTTCAATGAGCAGTTCTTC

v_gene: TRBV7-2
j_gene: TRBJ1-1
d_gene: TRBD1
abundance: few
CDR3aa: CASSYWTGRNTEAFF
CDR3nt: TGTGCCAGCAGTTATTGGACAGGGAGGAACACTGAAGCTTTCTTT

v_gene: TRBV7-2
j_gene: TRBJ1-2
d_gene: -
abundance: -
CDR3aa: CASSSGSGVRGGYTF
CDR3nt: TGTGCCAGCAGCTCAGGATCCGGGGTCCGAGGAGGCTACACCTTC

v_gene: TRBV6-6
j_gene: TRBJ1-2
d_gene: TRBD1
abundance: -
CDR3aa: CASLGQGQGMVGYTF
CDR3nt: TGTGCCAGCTTGGGGCAGGGACAGGGGATGGTTGGCTACACCTTC

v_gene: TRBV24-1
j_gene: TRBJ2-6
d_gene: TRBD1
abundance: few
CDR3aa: CATSGGQGAFGANVLTF
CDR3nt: TGTGCCACCAGTGGCGGACAGGGGGCGTTTGGGGCCAACGTCCTGACTTTC

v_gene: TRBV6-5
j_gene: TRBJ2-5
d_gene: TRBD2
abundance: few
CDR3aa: CASSFRLAGIETQYF
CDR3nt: TGTGCCAGCAGTTTCCGACTAGCGGGGATAGAGACCCAGTACTTC

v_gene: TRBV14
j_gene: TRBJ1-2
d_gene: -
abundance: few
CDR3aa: CASSQDLRDIDGYTF
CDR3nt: TGTGCCAGCAGCCAAGATCTCAGGGACATAGATGGCTACACCTTC

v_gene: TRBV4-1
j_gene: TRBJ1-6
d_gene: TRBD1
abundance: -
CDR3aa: CASSQPLGQGDGSPLHF
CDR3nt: TGCGCCAGCAGCCAACCACTGGGACAGGGGGACGGTTCACCCCTCCACTTT

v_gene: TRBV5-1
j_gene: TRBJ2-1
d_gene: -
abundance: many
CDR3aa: CASSPTPGRVYNEQFF
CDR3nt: TGCGCCAGCAGTCCTACCCCGGGCAGAGTTTACAATGAGCAGTTCTTC

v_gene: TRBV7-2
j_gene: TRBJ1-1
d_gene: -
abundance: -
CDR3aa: CASSTPGEGIRENTEAFF
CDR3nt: TGTGCCAGCAGCACGCCTGGAGAAGGAATTCGAGAGAACACTGAAGCTTTCTTT